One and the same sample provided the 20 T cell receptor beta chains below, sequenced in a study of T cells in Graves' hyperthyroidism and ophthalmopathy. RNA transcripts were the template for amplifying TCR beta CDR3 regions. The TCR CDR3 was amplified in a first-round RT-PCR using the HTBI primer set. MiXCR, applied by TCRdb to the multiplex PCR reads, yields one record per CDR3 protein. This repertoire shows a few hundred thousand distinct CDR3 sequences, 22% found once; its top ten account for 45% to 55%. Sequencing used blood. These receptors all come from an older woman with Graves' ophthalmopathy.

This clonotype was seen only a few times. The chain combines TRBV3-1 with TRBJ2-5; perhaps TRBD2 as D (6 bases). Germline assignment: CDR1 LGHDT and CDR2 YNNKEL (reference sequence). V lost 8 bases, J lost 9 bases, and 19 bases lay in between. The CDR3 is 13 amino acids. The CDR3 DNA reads TGTGCCAGCGGGGGACTCCAGCGGTTGGCCCAGTACTTC. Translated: CASGGLQRLAQYF.

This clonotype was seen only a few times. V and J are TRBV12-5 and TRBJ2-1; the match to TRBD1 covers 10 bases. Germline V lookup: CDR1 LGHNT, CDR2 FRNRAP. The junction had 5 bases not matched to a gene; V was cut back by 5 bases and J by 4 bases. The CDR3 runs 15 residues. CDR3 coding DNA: TGTGCTAGTGGTGCCGGGACAGGGGCGTACAATGAGCAGTTCTTC. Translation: CASGAGTGAYNEQFF.

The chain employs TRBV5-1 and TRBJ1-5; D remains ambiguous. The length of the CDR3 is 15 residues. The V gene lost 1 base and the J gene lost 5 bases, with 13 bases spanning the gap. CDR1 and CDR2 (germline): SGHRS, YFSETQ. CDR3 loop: CASSLHGQVDQPQHF. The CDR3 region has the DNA TGCGCCAGCAGCTTGCACGGCCAGGTAGATCAGCCCCAGCATTTT.

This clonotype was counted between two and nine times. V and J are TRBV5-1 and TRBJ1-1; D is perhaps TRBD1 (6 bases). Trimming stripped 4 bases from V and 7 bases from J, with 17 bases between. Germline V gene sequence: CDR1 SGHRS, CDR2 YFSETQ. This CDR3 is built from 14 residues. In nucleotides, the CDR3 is TGCGCCAGCAGCCTTGAGACAGGCCCATATGAAGCTTTCTTT. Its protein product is CASSLETGPYEAFF.

As DNA, the CDR3 is TGTGCCAGCAGCGGAGGGGTGGGAGACGAGCAGTACTTC. Translation: CASSGGVGDEQYF. This chain connects TRBV7-2 to TRBJ2-7, with a weak D call TRBD2 (6 bases). V was trimmed by 5 bases and J by 5 bases, leaving 13 bases between them. Per germline, CDR1 SGHTA and CDR2 FQGNSA. CDR3 length: 13 amino acids.

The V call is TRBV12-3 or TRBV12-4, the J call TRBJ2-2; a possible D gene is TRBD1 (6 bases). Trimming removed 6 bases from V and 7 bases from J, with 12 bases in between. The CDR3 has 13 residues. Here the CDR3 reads CASSHDRFGELFF. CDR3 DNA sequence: TGTGCCAGCAGCCATGACAGGTTCGGGGAGCTGTTTTTT.

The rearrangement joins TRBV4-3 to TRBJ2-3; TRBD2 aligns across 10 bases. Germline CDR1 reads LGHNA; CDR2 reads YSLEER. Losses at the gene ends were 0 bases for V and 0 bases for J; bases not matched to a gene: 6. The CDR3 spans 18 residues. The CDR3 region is CASSQDRQAGGSTDTQYF. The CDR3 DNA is TGCGCCAGCAGCCAAGACCGTCAAGCGGGAGGGAGCACAGATACGCAGTATTTT.

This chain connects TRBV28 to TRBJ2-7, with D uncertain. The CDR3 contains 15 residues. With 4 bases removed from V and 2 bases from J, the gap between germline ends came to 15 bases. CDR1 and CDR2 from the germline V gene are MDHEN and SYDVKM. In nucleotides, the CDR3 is TGTGCCAGCAGTTCCCAGACGTCGCCGCCCTACGAGCAGTACTTC. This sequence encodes CASSSQTSPPYEQYF.

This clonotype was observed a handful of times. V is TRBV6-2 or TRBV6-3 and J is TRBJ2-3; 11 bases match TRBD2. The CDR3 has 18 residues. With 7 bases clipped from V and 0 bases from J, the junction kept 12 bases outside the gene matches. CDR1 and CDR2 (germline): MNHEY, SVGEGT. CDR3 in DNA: TGTGCCAGCACCAAGCGGCTAGCGGGAGGAACTAGCACAGATACGCAGTATTTT. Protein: CASTKRLAGGTSTDTQYF.

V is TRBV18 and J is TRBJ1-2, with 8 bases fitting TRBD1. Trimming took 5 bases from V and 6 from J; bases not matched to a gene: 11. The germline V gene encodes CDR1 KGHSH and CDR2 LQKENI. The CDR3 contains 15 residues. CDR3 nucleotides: TGTGCCAGCTCAGCGCTGACAGGGGAGTACAATGGCTACACCTTC. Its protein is CASSALTGEYNGYTF.

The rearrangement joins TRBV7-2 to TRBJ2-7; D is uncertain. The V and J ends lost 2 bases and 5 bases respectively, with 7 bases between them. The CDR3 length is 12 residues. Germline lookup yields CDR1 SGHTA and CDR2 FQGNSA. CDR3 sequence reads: CASSLRWDEQYF. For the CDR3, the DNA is TGTGCCAGCAGCTTACGGTGGGACGAGCAGTACTTC.

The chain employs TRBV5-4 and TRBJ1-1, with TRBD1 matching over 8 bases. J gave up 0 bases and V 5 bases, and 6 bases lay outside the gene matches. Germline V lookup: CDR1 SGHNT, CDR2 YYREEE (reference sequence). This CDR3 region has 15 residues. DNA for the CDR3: TGTGCCAGCAGTGGACAGGGATCCCTGAACACTGAAGCTTTCTTT. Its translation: CASSGQGSLNTEAFF.

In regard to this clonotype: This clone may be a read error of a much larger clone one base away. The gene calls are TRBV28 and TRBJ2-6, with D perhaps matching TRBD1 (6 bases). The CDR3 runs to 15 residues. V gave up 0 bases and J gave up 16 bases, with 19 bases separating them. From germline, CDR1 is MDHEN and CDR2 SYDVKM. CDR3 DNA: TGTGCCAGCAGTTTATGGGACAGCTATCAAGGGGTTCTGACTTTC. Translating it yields CASSLWDSYQGVLTF.

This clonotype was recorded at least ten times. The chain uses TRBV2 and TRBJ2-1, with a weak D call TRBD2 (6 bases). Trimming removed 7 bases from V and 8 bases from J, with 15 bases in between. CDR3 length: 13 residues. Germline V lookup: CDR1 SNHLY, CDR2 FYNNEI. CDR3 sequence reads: CASTPTGVDEQFF. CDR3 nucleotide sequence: TGTGCCAGCACCCCCACGGGGGTCGATGAGCAGTTCTTC.

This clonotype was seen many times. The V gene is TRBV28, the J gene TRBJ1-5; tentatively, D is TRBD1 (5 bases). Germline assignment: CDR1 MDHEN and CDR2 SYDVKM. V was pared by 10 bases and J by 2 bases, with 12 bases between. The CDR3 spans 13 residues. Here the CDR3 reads CATVTVGNQPQHF. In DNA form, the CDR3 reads TGTGCCACCGTGACAGTCGGCAATCAGCCCCAGCATTTT.

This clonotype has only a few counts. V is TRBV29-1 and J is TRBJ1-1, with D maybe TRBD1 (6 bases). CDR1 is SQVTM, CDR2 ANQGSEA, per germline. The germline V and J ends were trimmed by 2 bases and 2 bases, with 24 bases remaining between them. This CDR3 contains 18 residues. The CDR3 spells CSVELGLGAIGTNTEAFF. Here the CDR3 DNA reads TGCAGCGTTGAATTGGGGTTGGGGGCCATCGGGACAAACACTGAAGCTTTCTTT.

In DNA form, the CDR3 reads TGCGCCGGTCAGCGGGAGAGGAACACCGGGGAGCTGTTTTTT. As protein: CAGQRERNTGELFF. The chain is built from TRBV10-1 and TRBJ2-2, with 8 bases aligning to TRBD2. The CDR3 extends over 14 amino acids. The J segment lost 1 base and the V segment lost 11 bases, leaving 6 bases of the junction unmatched. Germline assignment: CDR1 WNHNN and CDR2 SYGVQD (reference sequence).

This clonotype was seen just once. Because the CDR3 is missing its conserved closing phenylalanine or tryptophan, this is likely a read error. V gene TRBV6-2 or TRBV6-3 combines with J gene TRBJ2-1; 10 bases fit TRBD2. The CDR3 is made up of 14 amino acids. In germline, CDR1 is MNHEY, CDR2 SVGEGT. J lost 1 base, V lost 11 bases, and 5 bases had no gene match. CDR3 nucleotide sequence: TGTGCCGGCGCTAGCGGGAGTTCCTACAATGAGCAGTTCTCC. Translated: CAGASGSSYNEQFS.

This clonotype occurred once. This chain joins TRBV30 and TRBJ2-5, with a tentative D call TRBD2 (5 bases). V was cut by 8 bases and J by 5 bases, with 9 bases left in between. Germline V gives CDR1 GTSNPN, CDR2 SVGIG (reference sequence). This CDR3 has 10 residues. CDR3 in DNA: TGTGCCCGGGGTCGGGAGACCCAGTACTTC. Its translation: CARGRETQYF.

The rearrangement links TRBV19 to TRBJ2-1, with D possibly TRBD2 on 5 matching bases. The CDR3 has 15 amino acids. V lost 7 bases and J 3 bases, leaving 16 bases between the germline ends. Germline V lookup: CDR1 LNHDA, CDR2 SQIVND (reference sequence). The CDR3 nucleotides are TGTGCCAGTAATGGAGGACTCTTTGGCTACAATGAGCAGTTCTTC. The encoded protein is CASNGGLFGYNEQFF.